This T cell receptor beta chain comes out of a study of T cell responses to AZD1222 COVID-19 vaccine. General study points: AZD1222 recipients seropositive at baseline numbered only six.

Concerning this clone: The antigen is unknown.

Germline V CDR1 and CDR2: MNHEY, SMNVEV (reference sequence). The CDR3 is 13 amino acids. The V gene end was trimmed by 6 bases and the J gene end by 6 bases; junction bases not matched to a gene: 5. TCRdb keeps only in-frame clones here, not all; method: immunoSEQ multiplex PCR. Altogether tens of thousands of clones are present, roughly 89% being singletons, with the ten largest covering around 9.8%. Material: peripheral blood, obtained on day 0 of AZD1222 vaccination. This chain uses TRBV27 with TRBJ2-7, with TRBD1 identical over 10 bases. The clonotype originates from an adult in good health. The CDR3 DNA is TGTGCCAGCAGAGGGACAGGGGATCGCGAGCAGTACTTC. Protein: CASRGTGDREQYF.